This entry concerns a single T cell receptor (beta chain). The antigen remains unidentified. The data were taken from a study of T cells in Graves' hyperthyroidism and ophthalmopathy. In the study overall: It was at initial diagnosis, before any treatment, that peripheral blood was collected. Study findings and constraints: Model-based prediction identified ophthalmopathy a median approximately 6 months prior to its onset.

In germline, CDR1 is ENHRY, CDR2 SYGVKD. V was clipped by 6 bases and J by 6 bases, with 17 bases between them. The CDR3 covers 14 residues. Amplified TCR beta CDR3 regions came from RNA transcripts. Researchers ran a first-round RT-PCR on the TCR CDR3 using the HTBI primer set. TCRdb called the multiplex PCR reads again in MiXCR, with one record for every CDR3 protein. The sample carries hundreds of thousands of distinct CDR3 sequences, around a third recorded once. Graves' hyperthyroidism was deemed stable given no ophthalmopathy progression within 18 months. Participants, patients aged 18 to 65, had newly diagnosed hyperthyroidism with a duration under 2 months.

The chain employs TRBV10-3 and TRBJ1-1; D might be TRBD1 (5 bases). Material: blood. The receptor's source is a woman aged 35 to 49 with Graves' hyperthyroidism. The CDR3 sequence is CAISSTVTGAEAFF. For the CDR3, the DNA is TGTGCCATCAGCTCTACAGTGACGGGGGCTGAAGCTTTCTTT.